This is a list of T cell receptor beta chains from one sample in a study of cytomegalovirus exposure and HLA in healthy donors. The data were produced by immunoSEQ multiplex PCR, yet TCRdb's version contains in-frame clones alone and is incomplete. The table lists 120,000 or so clones, nearly 90% of them singletons. Sequenced material: PBMCs. The source is a woman aged 18 to 35 in good health and CMV-seronegative. CDR3s include the opening cysteine and the closing phenylalanine or tryptophan. The D gene is left open where the match is weak. Only part of the rows carry a size: once, few, many, or a class if the clone is expanded.

NA	TRBV11-2	TRBJ2-7	NA	TGTGCCAGCAGCTTAGAATTAATGGGAGGCTTCACCTACGAGCAGTACTTC	CASSLELMGGFTYEQYF
NA	TRBV28	TRBJ2-7	NA	TGTGCCAGCAGTTTAGGTGGGGGAGGAGGTGCCTACGAGCAGTACTTC	CASSLGGGGGAYEQYF
TRBD2	TRBV9	TRBJ2-3	NA	TGTGCCAGCAGCGACCCGACTAGCGGGAGAGACACAGATACGCAGTATTTT	CASSDPTSGRDTDTQYF
TRBD1	TRBV19	TRBJ1-2	NA	TGTGCCACCACTTCCCGATCTGGGACAGACACCTTC	CATTSRSGTDTF
TRBD1	TRBV5-4	TRBJ1-4	NA	TGTGCCAGCAGCCCCGGGACAGGAGGTGAAAAACTGTTTTTT	CASSPGTGGEKLFF
TRBD1	TRBV5-1	TRBJ1-3	NA	TGCGCCAGTTCAGGACAGGGTGGAAACACCATATATTTT	CASSGQGGNTIYF
NA	TRBV2	TRBJ2-7	NA	TGTGCCAGCAGTGAACAGGGAAACGAGCAGTACTTC	CASSEQGNEQYF
TRBD1	TRBV28	TRBJ1-6	NA	TGTGCCAGTGAGATGACAGGGGGCAATTCACCCCTCCACTTT	CASEMTGGNSPLHF
TRBD2	TRBV27	TRBJ2-3	NA	TGTGCCAGCAGTCCAGAGCGGGAGGAAGGCGATACGCAGTATTTT	CASSPEREEGDTQYF
NA	TRBV21-1	TRBJ1-1	NA	TGTGCCAGCAGCAAACGACAGGAACTCATGAACACTGAAGCTTTCTTT	CASSKRQELMNTEAFF
TRBD2	TRBV2	TRBJ2-1	NA	TGTGCCAGCAGGGGCAGCGGGGATGAGCAGTTCTTC	CASRGSGDEQFF
NA	TRBV9	TRBJ1-1	NA	TGTGCCAGCAGCGTAGTCCGGGACACTGAAGCTTTCTTT	CASSVVRDTEAFF
NA	TRBV6-5	TRBJ1-2	NA	TGTGCCAGCAGCCGAACCCCCCAGGGATATGGCTACACCTTC	CASSRTPQGYGYTF
NA	TRBV27	TRBJ1-3	NA	TGTGCCAGCATTCCCGGGGACACCATATATTTT	CASIPGDTIYF
TRBD1	TRBV6-1	TRBJ1-2	NA	TGTGCCAGCAATGATTATGGGACAGGGGTCTATGGCTACACCTTC	CASNDYGTGVYGYTF
NA	TRBV29-1	TRBJ1-1	NA	TGCAGCGTTGGCAGGAAGGGGGAGAACACTGAAGCTTTCTTT	CSVGRKGENTEAFF
NA	TRBV28	TRBJ2-2	NA	TGTGCCAGCAGGATCGGACAGAACACCGGGGAGCTGTTTTTT	CASRIGQNTGELFF
NA	TRBV19	TRBJ1-5	few	TGTGCCAGTAGTATCCAGGTTAGCAATCAGCCCCAGCATTTT	CASSIQVSNQPQHF
TRBD2	TRBV5-1	TRBJ2-1	once	TGCGCCAGCAGCTTGGTAGGTGGCAGGCGGGGGGACAATGAGCAGTTCTTC	CASSLVGGRRGDNEQFF
TRBD1	TRBV27	TRBJ1-2	once	TGTGCCAGCAGCCTCACAGGGGGAGCTAACTATGGCTACACCTTC	CASSLTGGANYGYTF
TRBD1	TRBV28	TRBJ1-4	NA	TGTGCCAGCAGTTCCGGACAGGGGGCTTTTGAAAAACTGTTTTTT	CASSSGQGAFEKLFF
TRBD2	TRBV7-2	TRBJ2-3	NA	TGTGCCAGCAGCCCCGGGACTAGGGTTAGCACAGATACGCAGTATTTT	CASSPGTRVSTDTQYF
NA	TRBV11-2	TRBJ2-1	NA	TGTGCCAGCAGCTTATGGCCGGAGACTAAATACAATGAGCAGTTCTTC	CASSLWPETKYNEQFF
NA	TRBV5-6	TRBJ1-2	once	TGTGCCAGCAGCTTGCGGGGAGTTTGGGGCTACACCTTC	CASSLRGVWGYTF
TRBD1	TRBV7-8	TRBJ1-5	NA	TGTGCCAGCAGTTTCAGGGGGGCGAATAGCAATCAGCCCCAGCATTTT	CASSFRGANSNQPQHF
NA	TRBV28	TRBJ1-1	NA	TGTGCCAGCAGTACGCACAGGGAAGAAGCTTTCTTT	CASSTHREEAFF
TRBD2	TRBV27	TRBJ2-1	NA	TGTGCCAGCAGTTTAAGTGGACTAGCGGGAGATGAGCAGTTCTTC	CASSLSGLAGDEQFF
TRBD1	TRBV18	TRBJ1-5	NA	TGTGCCAGCTCACCAGGGACAGGGGTCAATCAGCCCCAGCATTTT	CASSPGTGVNQPQHF
NA	TRBV7-8	TRBJ1-2	NA	TGTGCCAGCAGCTTGATGTCCGGGGACCCGGGGGAAGGCTACACCTTC	CASSLMSGDPGEGYTF
NA	TRBV5-1	TRBJ1-5	NA	TGCGCCAGCTCGGAATCGGGATGGGACAATCAGCCCCAGCATTTT	CASSESGWDNQPQHF
NA	TRBV12-5	TRBJ2-2	NA	TGTGCTAGTGGTTTGATCTATGGACTATCCTACCCAAACACCGGGGAGCTGTTTTTT	CASGLIYGLSYPNTGELFF